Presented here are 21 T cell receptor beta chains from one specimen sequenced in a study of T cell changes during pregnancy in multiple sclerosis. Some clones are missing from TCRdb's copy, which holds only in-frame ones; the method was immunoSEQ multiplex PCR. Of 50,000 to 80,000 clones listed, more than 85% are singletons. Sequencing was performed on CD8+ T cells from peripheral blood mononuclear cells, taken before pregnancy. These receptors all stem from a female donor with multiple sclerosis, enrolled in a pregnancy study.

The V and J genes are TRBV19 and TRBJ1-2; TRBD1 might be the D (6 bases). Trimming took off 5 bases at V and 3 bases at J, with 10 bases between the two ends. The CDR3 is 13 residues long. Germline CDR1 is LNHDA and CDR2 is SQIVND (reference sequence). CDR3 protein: CASSPGQYYGYTF. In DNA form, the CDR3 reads TGTGCCAGTAGTCCGGGACAATACTATGGCTACACCTTC.

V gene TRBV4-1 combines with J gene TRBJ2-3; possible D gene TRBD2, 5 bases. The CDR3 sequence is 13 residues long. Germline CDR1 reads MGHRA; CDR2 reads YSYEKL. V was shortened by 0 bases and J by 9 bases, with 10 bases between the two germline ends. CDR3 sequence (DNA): TGCGCCAGCAGCCAAGATAAGGGAGTCACGCAGTATTTT. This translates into CASSQDKGVTQYF.

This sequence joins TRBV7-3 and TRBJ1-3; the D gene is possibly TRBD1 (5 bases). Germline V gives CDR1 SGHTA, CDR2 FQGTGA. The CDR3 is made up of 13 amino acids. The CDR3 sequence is CAGGIWNGNTIYF. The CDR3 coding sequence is TGTGCTGGGGGGATCTGGAATGGAAACACCATATATTTT.

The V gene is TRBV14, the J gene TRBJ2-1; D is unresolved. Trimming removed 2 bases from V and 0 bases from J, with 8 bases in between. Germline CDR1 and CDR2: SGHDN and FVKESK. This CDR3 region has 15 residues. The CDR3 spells CASSQKLRSYNEQFF. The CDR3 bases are TGTGCCAGCAGCCAAAAACTGCGCTCCTACAATGAGCAGTTCTTC.

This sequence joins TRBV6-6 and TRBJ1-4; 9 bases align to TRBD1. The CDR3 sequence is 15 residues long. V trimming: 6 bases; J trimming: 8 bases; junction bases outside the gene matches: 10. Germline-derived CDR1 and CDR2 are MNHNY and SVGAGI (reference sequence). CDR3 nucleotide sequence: TGTGCCAGCAGATCCCGGGACAGGGAGGGAGAAAAACTGTTTTTT. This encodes CASRSRDREGEKLFF.

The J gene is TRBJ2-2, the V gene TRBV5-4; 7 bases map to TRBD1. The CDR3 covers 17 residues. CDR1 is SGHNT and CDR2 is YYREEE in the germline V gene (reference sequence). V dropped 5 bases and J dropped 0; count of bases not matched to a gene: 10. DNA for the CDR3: TGTGCCAGCAGAGACCCCACAGGGGTCGCGAACACCGGGGAGCTGTTTTTT. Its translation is CASRDPTGVANTGELFF.

The CDR3 nucleotides read TGTGCCAGCAGCTTGATCGGGGGGGCAGACTACGAGCAGTACTTC. This gives the protein CASSLIGGADYEQYF. The gene calls are TRBV5-8 and TRBJ2-7, with TRBD2 matching 8 bases. J was trimmed by 3 bases and V by 1 base; bases with no gene match: 6. Germline values: CDR1 SGHTS, CDR2 YDEGEE. The CDR3 has 15 amino acids.

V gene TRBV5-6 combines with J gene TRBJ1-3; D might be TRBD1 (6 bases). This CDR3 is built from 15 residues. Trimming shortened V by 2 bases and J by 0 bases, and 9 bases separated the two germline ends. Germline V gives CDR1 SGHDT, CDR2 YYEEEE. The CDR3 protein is CASSFGTSSGNTIYF. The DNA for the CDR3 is TGTGCCAGCAGCTTCGGGACAAGCTCTGGAAACACCATATATTTT.

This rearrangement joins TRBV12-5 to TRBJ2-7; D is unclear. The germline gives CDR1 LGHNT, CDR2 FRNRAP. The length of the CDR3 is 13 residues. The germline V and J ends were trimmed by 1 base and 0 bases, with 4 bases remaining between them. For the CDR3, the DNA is TGTGCTAGTGGTTTGGCAGGCTCCTACGAGCAGTACTTC. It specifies CASGLAGSYEQYF.

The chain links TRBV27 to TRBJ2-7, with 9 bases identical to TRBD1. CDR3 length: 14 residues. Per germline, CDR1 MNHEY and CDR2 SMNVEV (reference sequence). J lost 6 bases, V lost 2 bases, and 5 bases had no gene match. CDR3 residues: CASSLGQGLGEQYF. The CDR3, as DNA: TGTGCCAGCAGTTTAGGACAGGGGCTGGGCGAGCAGTACTTC.

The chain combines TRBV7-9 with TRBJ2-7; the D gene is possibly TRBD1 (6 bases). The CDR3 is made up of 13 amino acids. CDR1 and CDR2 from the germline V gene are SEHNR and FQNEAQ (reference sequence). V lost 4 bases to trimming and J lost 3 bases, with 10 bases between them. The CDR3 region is CASSSQGFYEQYF. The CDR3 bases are TGTGCCAGCAGCTCCCAGGGGTTCTACGAGCAGTACTTC.

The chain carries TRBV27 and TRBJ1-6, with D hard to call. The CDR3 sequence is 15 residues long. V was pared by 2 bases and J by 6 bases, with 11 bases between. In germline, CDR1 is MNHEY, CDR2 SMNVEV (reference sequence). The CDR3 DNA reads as TGTGCCAGCAGTTTAAGCCGACTCCTTAATTCACCCCTCCACTTT. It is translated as CASSLSRLLNSPLHF.

DNA of the CDR3: TGTGCCAGCAGTGAACACACCCCTCTAACAGGGGGATCCTCCTACGAGCAGTACTTC. Translated, it gives CASSEHTPLTGGSSYEQYF. The chain has TRBV6-1 and TRBJ2-7; 8 positions agree with TRBD1. There are 19 residues in the CDR3. V was clipped by 2 bases and J by 0 bases; unmatched bases: 15. Germline values: CDR1 MNHNS, CDR2 SASEGT.

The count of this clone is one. CDR3 in DNA: TGTGCCAGCAGCGCCTCAGGGACTGGGGCCAACGTCCTGACTTTC. Its protein product is CASSASGTGANVLTF. The V gene is TRBV9, the J gene TRBJ2-6; D may be TRBD1 (5 bases). This CDR3 contains 15 residues. Trimming removed 3 bases at V and 2 bases at J, with 9 bases between. Germline lookup yields CDR1 SGDLS and CDR2 YYNGEE.

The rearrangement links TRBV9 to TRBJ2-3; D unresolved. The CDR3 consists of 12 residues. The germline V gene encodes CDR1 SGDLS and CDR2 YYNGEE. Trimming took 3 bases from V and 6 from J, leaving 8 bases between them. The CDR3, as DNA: TGTGCCAGCAGCGGCTCGCGGGATACGCAGTATTTT. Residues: CASSGSRDTQYF. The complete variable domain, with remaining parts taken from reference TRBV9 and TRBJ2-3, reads DSGVTQTPKHLITATGQRVTLRCSPRSGDLSVYWYQQSLDQGLQFLIQYYNGEERAKGNILERFSAQQFPDLHSELNLSSLELGDSALYFCASSGSRDTQYFGPGTRLTVL.

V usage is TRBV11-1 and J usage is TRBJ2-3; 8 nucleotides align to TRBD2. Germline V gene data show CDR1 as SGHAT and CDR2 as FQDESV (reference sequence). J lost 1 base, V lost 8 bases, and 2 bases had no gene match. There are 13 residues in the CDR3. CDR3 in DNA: TGTGCCAGCCAAGCGGGGGGCACAGATACGCAGTATTTT. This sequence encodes CASQAGGTDTQYF.

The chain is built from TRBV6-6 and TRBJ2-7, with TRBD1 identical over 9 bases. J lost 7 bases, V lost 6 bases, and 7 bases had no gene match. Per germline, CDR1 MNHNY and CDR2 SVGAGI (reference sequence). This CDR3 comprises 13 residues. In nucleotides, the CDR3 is TGTGCCAGCAGCTCACAGGGGGCTGGAGAGCAGTACTTC. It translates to CASSSQGAGEQYF.

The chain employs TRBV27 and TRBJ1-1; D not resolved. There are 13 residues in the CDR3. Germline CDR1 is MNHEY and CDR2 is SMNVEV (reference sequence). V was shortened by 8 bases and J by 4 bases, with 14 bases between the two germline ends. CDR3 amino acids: CASLGTGFTEAFF. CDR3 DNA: TGTGCCAGCCTTGGTACGGGGTTCACTGAAGCTTTCTTT.

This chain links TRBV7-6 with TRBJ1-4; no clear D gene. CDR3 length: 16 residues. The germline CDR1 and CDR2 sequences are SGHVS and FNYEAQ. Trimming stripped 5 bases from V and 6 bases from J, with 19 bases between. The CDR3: CASSARGGHLYEKLFF. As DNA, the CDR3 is TGTGCCAGCAGCGCCCGTGGTGGGCATCTTTATGAAAAACTGTTTTTT.

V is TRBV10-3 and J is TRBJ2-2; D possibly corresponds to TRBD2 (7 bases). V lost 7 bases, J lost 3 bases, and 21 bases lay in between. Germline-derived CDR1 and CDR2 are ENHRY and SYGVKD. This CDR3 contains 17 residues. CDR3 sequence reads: CAITAYQRGGDTGELFF. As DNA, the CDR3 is TGTGCCATCACCGCCTACCAAAGAGGGGGGGACACCGGGGAGCTGTTTTTT.

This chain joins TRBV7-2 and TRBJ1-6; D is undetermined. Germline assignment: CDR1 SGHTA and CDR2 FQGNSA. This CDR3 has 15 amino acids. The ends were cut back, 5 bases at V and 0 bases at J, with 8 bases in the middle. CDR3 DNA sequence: TGTGCCAGCAGCCCGGAGGTCTCCTATAATTCACCCCTCCACTTT. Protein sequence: CASSPEVSYNSPLHF.